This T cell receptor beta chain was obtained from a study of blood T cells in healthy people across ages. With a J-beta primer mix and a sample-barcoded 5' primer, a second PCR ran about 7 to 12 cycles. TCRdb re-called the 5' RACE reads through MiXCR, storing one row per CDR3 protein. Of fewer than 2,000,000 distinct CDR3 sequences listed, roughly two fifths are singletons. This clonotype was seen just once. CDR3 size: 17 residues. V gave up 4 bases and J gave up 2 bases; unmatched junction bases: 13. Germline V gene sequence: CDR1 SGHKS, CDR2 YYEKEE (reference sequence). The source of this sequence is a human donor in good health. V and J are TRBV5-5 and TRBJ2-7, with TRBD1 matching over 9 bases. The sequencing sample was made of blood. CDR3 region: CASSREGQGRRTYEQYF. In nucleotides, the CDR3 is TGTGCCAGCAGCAGGGAAGGACAGGGGCGCCGGACCTACGAGCAGTACTTC.